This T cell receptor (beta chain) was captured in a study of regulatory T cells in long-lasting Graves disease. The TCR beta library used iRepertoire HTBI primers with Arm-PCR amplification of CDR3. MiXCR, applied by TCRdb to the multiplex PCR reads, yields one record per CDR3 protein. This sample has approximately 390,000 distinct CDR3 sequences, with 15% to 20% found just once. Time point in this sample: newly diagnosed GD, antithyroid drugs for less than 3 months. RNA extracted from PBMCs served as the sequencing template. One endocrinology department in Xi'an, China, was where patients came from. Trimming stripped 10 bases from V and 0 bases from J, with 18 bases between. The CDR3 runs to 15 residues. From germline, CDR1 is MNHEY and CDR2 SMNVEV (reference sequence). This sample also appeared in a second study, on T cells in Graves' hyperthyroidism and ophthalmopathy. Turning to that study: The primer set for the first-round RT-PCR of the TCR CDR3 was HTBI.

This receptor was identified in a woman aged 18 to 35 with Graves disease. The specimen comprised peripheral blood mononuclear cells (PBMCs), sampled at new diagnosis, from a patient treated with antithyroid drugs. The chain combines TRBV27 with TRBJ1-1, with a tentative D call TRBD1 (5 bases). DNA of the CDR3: TGTGCCATTAAAGCTCGGGGGTTAATGAACACTGAAGCTTTCTTT. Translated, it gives CAIKARGLMNTEAFF.